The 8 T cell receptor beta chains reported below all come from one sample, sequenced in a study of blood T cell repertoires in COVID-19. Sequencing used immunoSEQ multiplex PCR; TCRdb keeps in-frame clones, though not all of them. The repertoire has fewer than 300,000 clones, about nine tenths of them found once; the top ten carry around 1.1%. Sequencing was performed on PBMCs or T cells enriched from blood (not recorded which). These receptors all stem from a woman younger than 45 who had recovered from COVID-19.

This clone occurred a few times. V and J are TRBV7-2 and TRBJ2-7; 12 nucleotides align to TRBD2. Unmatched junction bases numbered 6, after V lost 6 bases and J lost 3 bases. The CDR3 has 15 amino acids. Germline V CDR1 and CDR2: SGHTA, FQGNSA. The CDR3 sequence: CASRRTSGNVYEQYF. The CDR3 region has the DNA TGTGCCAGCAGGAGGACTAGCGGGAACGTCTACGAGCAGTACTTC.

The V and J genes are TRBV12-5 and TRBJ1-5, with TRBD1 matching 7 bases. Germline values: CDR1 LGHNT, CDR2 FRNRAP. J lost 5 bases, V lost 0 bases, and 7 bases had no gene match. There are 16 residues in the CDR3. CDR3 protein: CASGLVDRDVYQPQHF. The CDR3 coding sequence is TGTGCTAGTGGTTTGGTAGACAGGGATGTCTATCAGCCCCAGCATTTT.

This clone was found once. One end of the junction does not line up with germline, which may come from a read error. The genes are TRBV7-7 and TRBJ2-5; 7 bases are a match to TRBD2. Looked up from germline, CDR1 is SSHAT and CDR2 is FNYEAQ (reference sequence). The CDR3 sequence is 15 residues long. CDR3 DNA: TGTGCTAGCAGCCGCCGCGGGGGAGGGCAAGAGACCCAGTACTTC. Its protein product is CASSRRGGGQETQYF.

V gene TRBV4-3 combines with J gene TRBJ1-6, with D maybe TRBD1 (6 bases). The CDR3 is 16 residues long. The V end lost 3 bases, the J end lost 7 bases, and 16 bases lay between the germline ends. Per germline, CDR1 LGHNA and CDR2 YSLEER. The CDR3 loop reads CASSQSQTGRNSPLHF. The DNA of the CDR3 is TGCGCCAGCAGCCAGAGTCAGACAGGCCGGAATTCACCCCTCCACTTT.

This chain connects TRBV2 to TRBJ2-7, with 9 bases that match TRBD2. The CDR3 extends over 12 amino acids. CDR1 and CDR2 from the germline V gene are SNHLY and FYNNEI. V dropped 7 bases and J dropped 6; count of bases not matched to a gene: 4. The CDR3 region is CASILAGSEQYF. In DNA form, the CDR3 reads TGTGCCAGCATTCTAGCGGGAAGCGAGCAGTACTTC.

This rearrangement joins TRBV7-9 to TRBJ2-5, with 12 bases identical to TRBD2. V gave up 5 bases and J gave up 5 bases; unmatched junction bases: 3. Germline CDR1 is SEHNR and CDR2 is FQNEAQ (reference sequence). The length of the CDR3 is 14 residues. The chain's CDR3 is CASSRLAGAETQYF. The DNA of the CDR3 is TGTGCCAGCAGCAGACTAGCGGGAGCTGAGACCCAGTACTTC.

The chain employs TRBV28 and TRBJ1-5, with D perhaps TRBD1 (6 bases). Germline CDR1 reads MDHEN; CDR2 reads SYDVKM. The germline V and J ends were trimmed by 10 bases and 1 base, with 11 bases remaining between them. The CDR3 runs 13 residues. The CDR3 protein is CATGQKSNQPQHF. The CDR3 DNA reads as TGTGCCACTGGACAGAAAAGCAATCAGCCCCAGCATTTT.

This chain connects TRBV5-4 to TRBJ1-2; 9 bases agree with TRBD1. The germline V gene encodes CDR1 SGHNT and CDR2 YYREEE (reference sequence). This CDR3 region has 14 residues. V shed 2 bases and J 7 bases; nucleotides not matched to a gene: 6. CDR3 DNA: TGTGCCAGCAGCTTTGGACAGGGGACGCGTGGCTACACCTTC. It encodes CASSFGQGTRGYTF.